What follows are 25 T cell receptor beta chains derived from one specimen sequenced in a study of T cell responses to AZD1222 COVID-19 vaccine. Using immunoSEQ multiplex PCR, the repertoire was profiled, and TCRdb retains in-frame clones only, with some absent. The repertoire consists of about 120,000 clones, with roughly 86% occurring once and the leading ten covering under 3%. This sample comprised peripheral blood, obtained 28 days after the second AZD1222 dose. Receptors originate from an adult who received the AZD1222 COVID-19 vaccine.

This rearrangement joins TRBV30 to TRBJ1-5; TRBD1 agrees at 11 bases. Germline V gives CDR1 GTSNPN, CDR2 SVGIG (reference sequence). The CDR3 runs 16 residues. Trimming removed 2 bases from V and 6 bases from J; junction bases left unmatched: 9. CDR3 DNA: TGTGCCTGGAGTCAAGAGAGGACAGGGGGCGGTCAGCCCCAGCATTTT. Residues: CAWSQERTGGGQPQHF.

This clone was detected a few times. CDR3 nucleotides: TGTGCCTGGAGTGTACAGGGGAGCTCACCCCTCCACTTT. Translated, it gives CAWSVQGSSPLHF. This chain joins TRBV30 and TRBJ1-6; TRBD1 matches at 7 bases. The germline V gene has CDR1 GTSNPN and CDR2 SVGIG (reference sequence). This CDR3 is 13 amino acids long. After removal of 0 bases from V and 10 bases from J, the junction contained 3 bases not matched to a gene.

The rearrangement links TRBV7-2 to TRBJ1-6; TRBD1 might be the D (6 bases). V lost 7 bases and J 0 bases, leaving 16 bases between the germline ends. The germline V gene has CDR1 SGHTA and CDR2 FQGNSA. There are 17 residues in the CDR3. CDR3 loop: CASTHGQFSSYNSPLHF. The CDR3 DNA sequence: TGTGCCAGCACCCACGGACAGTTTAGCTCCTATAATTCACCCCTCCACTTT.

CDR3 sequence: CASSALAGQSYNEQFF. In nucleotides, the CDR3 is TGTGCCAGCTCAGCACTAGCGGGGCAATCCTACAATGAGCAGTTCTTC. V usage is TRBV18 and J usage is TRBJ2-1, with TRBD2 identical over 10 bases. From germline, CDR1 is KGHSH and CDR2 LQKENI. The CDR3 extends over 16 amino acids. After removal of 5 bases from V and 1 base from J, the junction contained 5 bases not matched to a gene.

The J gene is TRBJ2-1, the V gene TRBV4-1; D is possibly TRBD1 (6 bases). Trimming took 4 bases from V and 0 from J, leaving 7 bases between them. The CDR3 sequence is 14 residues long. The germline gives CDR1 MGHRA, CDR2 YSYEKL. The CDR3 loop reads CASSPDSSYNEQFF. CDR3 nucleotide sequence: TGCGCCAGCAGCCCGGACAGCTCCTACAATGAGCAGTTCTTC.

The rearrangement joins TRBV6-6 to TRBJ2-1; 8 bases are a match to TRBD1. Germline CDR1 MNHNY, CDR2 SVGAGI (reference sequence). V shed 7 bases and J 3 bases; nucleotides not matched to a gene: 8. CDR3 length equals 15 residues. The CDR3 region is CASTPGQGFYNEQFF. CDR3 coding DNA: TGTGCCAGCACCCCTGGACAGGGCTTCTACAATGAGCAGTTCTTC.

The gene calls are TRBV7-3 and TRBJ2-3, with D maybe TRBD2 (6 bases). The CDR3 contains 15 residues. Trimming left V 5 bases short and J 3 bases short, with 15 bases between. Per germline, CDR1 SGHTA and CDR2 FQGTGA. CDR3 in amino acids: CASSPWGRSTDTQYF. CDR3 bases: TGTGCCAGCAGCCCCTGGGGGAGGAGTACAGATACGCAGTATTTT.

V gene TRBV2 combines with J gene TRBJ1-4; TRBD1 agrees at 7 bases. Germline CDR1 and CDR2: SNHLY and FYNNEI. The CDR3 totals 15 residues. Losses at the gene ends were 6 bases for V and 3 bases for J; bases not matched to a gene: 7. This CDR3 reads CASRVDRVSNEKLFF. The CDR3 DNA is TGTGCCAGCAGGGTCGACAGGGTCTCTAATGAAAAACTGTTTTTT. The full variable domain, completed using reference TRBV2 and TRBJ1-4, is EPEVTQTPSHQVTQMGQEVILRCVPISNHLYFYWYRQILGQKVEFLVSFYNNEISEKSEIFDDQFSVERPDGSNFTLKIRSTKLEDSAMYFCASRVDRVSNEKLFFGSGTQLSVL.

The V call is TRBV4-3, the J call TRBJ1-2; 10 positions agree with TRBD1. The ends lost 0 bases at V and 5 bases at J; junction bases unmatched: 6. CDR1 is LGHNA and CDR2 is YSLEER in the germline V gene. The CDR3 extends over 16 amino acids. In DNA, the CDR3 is TGCGCCAGCAGCCAAGAAGGAGGACAGGGGGATTATGGCTACACCTTC. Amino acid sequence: CASSQEGGQGDYGYTF.

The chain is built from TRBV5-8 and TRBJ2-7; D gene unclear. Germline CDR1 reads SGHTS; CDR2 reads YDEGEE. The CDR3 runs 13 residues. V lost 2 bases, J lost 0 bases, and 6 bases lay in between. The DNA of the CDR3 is TGTGCCAGCAGCTTCCGGAGCTCCTACGAGCAGTACTTC. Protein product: CASSFRSSYEQYF.

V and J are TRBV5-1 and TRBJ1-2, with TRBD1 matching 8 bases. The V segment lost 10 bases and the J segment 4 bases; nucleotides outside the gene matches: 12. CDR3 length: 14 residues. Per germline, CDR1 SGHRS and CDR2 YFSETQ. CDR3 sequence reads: CAGEAGGLGYGYTF. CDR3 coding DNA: TGCGCCGGCGAGGCAGGGGGCTTGGGCTATGGCTACACCTTC.

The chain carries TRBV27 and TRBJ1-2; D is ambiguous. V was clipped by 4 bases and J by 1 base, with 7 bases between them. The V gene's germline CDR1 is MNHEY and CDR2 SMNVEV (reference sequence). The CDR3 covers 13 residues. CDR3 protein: CASSSNDNYGYTF. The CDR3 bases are TGTGCCAGCAGTTCGAACGATAACTATGGCTACACCTTC.

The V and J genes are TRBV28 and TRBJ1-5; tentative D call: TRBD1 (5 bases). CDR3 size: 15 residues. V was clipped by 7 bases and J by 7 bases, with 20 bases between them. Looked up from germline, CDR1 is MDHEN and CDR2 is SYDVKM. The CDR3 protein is CASIPGPSRGQPQHF. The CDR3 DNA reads TGTGCCAGCATCCCGGGACCCTCGAGGGGACAGCCCCAGCATTTT.

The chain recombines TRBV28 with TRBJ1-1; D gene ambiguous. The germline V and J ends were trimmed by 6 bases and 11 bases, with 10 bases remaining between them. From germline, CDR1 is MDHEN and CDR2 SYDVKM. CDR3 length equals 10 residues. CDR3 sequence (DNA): TGTGCCAGCAGGAAAAATAGGGCTTTCTTT. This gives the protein CASRKNRAFF.

The CDR3 bases are TGTGCCAGCAGTTCTGGGTATGGCTACACCTTC. Translation gives CASSSGYGYTF. V usage is TRBV12-3 or TRBV12-4 and J usage is TRBJ1-2; D unresolved. The V end was cut by 4 bases, the J end by 5 bases, with 5 bases between. The CDR3 covers 11 residues.

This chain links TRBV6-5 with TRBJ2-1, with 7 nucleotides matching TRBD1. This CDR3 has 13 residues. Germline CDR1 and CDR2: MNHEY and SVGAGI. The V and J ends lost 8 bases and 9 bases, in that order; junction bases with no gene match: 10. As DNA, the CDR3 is TGTGCCAGCCTGGGGAAGGGGGCGGGTGAGCAGTTCTTC. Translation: CASLGKGAGEQFF.

The CDR3 bases are TGCGCCAGCAGCCAACTTCCGGACATAAGTAATTCACCCCTCCACTTT. It specifies CASSQLPDISNSPLHF. The V and J genes are TRBV4-1 and TRBJ1-6; maybe TRBD1 (5 bases). The CDR3 loop spans 16 amino acids. From germline, CDR1 is MGHRA and CDR2 YSYEKL. The ends were cut back, 2 bases at V and 6 bases at J, with 14 bases in the middle.

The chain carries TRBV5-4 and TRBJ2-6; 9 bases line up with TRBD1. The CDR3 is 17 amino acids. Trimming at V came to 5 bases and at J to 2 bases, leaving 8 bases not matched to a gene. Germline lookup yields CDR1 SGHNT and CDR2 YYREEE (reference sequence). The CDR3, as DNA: TGTGCCAGCAGTCGGGGGACAGGGAGGACTGGGGCCAACGTCCTGACTTTC. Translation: CASSRGTGRTGANVLTF.

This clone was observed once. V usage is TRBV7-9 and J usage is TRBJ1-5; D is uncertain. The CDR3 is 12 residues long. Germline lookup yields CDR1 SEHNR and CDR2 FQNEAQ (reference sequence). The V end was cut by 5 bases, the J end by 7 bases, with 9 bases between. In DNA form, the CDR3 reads TGTGCCAGCAGCATATCGGGACAGCCCCAGCATTTT. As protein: CASSISGQPQHF.

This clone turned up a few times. CDR3 in amino acids: CASSLRSGRWNEQFF. CDR3 DNA sequence: TGTGCCAGCAGCTTACGGTCGGGACGGTGGAATGAGCAGTTCTTC. V gene TRBV7-9 combines with J gene TRBJ2-1; D is perhaps TRBD1 or TRBD2 (5 bases each). V dropped 2 bases and J dropped 7 bases, with 15 bases sitting between them. CDR1 is SEHNR and CDR2 is FQNEAQ in the germline V gene (reference sequence). This CDR3 has 15 amino acids.

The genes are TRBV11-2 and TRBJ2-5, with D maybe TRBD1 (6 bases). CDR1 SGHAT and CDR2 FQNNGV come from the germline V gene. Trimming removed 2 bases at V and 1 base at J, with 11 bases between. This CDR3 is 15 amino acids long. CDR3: CASSLHRATQETQYF. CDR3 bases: TGTGCCAGCAGCTTACACAGGGCTACCCAAGAGACCCAGTACTTC.

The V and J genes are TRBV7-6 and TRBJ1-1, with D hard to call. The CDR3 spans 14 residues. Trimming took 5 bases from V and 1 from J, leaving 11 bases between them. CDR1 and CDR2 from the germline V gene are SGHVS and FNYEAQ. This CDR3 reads CASSRAGKNTEAFF. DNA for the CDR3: TGTGCCAGCAGCCGGGCCGGGAAGAACACTGAAGCTTTCTTT.

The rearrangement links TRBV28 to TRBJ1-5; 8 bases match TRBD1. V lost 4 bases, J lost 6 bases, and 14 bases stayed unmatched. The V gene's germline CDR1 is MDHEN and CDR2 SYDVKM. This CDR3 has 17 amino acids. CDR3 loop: CASSSPPWQGASQPQHF. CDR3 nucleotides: TGTGCCAGCAGTTCTCCCCCTTGGCAGGGGGCAAGTCAGCCCCAGCATTTT.

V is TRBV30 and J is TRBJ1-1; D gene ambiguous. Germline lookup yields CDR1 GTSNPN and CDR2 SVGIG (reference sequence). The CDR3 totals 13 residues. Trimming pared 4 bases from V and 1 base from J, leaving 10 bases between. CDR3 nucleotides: TGTGCCTGGAAACTGCAAAAGAACACTGAAGCTTTCTTT. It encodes CAWKLQKNTEAFF.

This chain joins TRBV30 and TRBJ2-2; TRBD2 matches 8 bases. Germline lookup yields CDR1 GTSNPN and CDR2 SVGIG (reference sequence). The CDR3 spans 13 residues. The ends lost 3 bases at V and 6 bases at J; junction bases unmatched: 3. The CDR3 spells CAWSGGAAGELFF. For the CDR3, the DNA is TGTGCCTGGAGCGGGGGGGCTGCCGGGGAGCTGTTTTTT.